The 20 T cell receptor beta chains in this list originate from one sample, sequenced in a study of T cell changes during pregnancy in multiple sclerosis. Using immunoSEQ multiplex PCR, the repertoire was profiled, and TCRdb retains in-frame clones only, with some absent. The table lists about 40,000 clones, 80% to 90% of them singletons. The input for sequencing was peripheral blood, taken in the first trimester of pregnancy. All receptors derive from a female donor in good health, enrolled as a control in a pregnancy study.

V is TRBV7-9 and J is TRBJ1-1; D is possibly TRBD1 (5 bases). This CDR3 has 15 residues. V dropped 2 bases and J dropped 8 bases, with 18 bases sitting between them. Per germline, CDR1 SEHNR and CDR2 FQNEAQ (reference sequence). The CDR3 DNA reads as TGTGCCAGCAGCTTAACCGTTGGGGCCCGGCGGGAAGCTTTCTTT. Translated: CASSLTVGARREAFF.

The chain joins TRBV19 to TRBJ2-1, with D possibly being TRBD1 (6 bases). The ends were cut back, 1 base at V and 6 bases at J, with 7 bases in the middle. The CDR3 has 13 residues. Germline CDR1 is LNHDA and CDR2 is SQIVND (reference sequence). The DNA of the CDR3 is TGTGCCAGTAGTATAGCAGGGGCCAATGAGCAGTTCTTC. As protein: CASSIAGANEQFF. Drawing the rest from reference TRBV19 and TRBJ2-1, the complete variable domain is DGGITQSPKYLFRKEGQNVTLSCEQNLNHDAMYWYRQDPGQGLRLIYYSQIVNDFQKGDIAEGYSVSREKKESFPLTVTSAQKNPTAFYLCASSIAGANEQFFGPGTRLTVL.

The chain couples TRBV9 to TRBJ1-1; 12 positions agree with TRBD1. V lost 2 bases and J lost 5; bases outside the gene matches: 13. This CDR3 comprises 18 residues. Germline CDR1 SGDLS, CDR2 YYNGEE. CDR3 protein: CASSVEGTGGAVGTEAFF. In DNA, the CDR3 is TGTGCCAGCAGCGTTGAAGGGACAGGGGGCGCCGTAGGAACTGAAGCTTTCTTT.

The J gene is TRBJ2-7, the V gene TRBV6-5; TRBD1 matches 7 bases. The junction had 7 bases not matched to a gene; V was cut back by 5 bases and J by 3 bases. Germline V gene lookup returns CDR1 MNHEY and CDR2 SVGAGI. This CDR3 contains 14 residues. The CDR3 protein is CASSKPQGNYEQYF. The CDR3 DNA reads TGTGCCAGCAGTAAACCACAGGGGAACTACGAGCAGTACTTC.

The rearrangement uses TRBV11-2 and TRBJ1-1; TRBD1 matches at 7 bases. This CDR3 region has 12 residues. The V and J ends lost 3 bases and 7 bases, in that order; junction bases with no gene match: 2. The V gene's germline CDR1 is SGHAT and CDR2 FQNNGV. In nucleotides, the CDR3 is TGTGCCAGCAGCTTCGACAGGGTTGAAGCTTTCTTT. Translating it yields CASSFDRVEAFF.

This chain connects TRBV27 to TRBJ1-1, with D possibly matching TRBD1 (5 bases). Trimming shortened V by 2 bases and J by 5 bases, and 6 bases separated the two germline ends. Germline V gene sequence: CDR1 MNHEY, CDR2 SMNVEV (reference sequence). The CDR3 consists of 12 residues. The CDR3 reads CASSLPGTEAFF. The CDR3 bases are TGTGCCAGCAGTTTACCAGGGACTGAAGCTTTCTTT.

This clone has just a few counts. This sequence joins TRBV6-1 and TRBJ2-5; D gene ambiguous. The V end was cut by 0 bases, the J end by 4 bases, with 6 bases between. This CDR3 has 13 residues. Germline-derived CDR1 and CDR2 are MNHNS and SASEGT. This CDR3 reads CASSEAHRETQYF. The CDR3, as DNA: TGTGCCAGCAGTGAAGCCCACAGAGAGACCCAGTACTTC.

V gene TRBV9 combines with J gene TRBJ2-5, with 12 bases fitting TRBD2. The CDR3 is made up of 16 amino acids. Germline values: CDR1 SGDLS, CDR2 YYNGEE. After removal of 6 bases from V and 4 bases from J, the junction contained 10 bases not matched to a gene. The CDR3: CASNPGTSGSGETQYF. In nucleotides, the CDR3 is TGTGCCAGCAACCCTGGGACTAGCGGGTCCGGAGAGACCCAGTACTTC.

The chain is built from TRBV28 and TRBJ2-1; 8 bases map to TRBD1. This CDR3 has 15 residues. V shed 5 bases, J shed 4 bases, and the junction held 7 bases outside the gene matches. Per the germline V gene, CDR1 is MDHEN and CDR2 is SYDVKM. CDR3 residues: CASSPGDRKYNEQFF. The CDR3 DNA is TGTGCCAGCAGTCCGGGGGACAGGAAATACAATGAGCAGTTCTTC.

The chain couples TRBV2 to TRBJ2-7, with D possibly TRBD2 on 5 matching bases. The CDR3 has 16 amino acids. Between the trimmed V and J ends, which lost 6 bases and 5 bases, there was a span of 23 bases. Per germline, CDR1 SNHLY and CDR2 FYNNEI. Here the CDR3 reads CASSSGIQSPTHEQYF. The CDR3, as DNA: TGTGCCAGCAGCTCCGGGATACAGTCACCGACCCACGAGCAGTACTTC.

The chain recombines TRBV5-4 with TRBJ2-3; tentatively, D is TRBD1 (7 bases). The length of the CDR3 is 17 residues. V gave up 4 bases and J gave up 2 bases, with 20 bases separating them. The germline V gene encodes CDR1 SGHNT and CDR2 YYREEE (reference sequence). Here the CDR3 reads CASSQGGGGLLTDTQYF. CDR3 bases: TGTGCCAGCAGCCAGGGGGGTGGAGGACTACTCACAGATACGCAGTATTTT. The full variable domain, in which reference TRBV5-4 and TRBJ2-3 provide the parts outside the CDR3, is ETGVTQSPTHLIKTRGQQVTLRCSSQSGHNTVSWYQQALGQGPQFIFQYYREEENGRGNFPPRFSGLQFPNYSSELNVNALELDDSALYLCASSQGGGGLLTDTQYFGPGTRLTVL.

On this clone itself: The junction differs from germline at one of its ends, possibly a read error. The chain joins TRBV7-7 to TRBJ2-2, with 7 nucleotides matching TRBD1. Germline assignment: CDR1 SSHAT and CDR2 FNYEAQ (reference sequence). This CDR3 contains 15 residues. CDR3 nucleotide sequence: TGTGCTAGCAGTGACACTGACAGGGACACCGGGGAGCTGTTTTTT. Its protein is CASSDTDRDTGELFF. Drawing the rest from reference TRBV7-7 and TRBJ2-2, the complete variable domain is GAGVSQSPRYKVTKRGQDVTLRCDPISSHATLYWYQQALGQGPEFLTYFNYEAQPDKSGLPSDRFSAERPEGSISTLTIQRTEQRDSAMYRCASSDTDRDTGELFFGEGSRLTVL.

The chain recombines TRBV10-3 with TRBJ2-5; 9 bases are a match to TRBD1. Germline-derived CDR1 and CDR2 are ENHRY and SYGVKD. J gave up 5 bases and V 7 bases, and 11 bases lay outside the gene matches. The CDR3 totals 15 residues. CDR3 DNA: TGTGCCATCACCACAGGACAGGGGAAGTGGGAGACCCAGTACTTC. Its protein product is CAITTGQGKWETQYF.

The chain couples TRBV18 to TRBJ1-5; the D gene is possibly TRBD1 (5 bases). From germline, CDR1 is KGHSH and CDR2 LQKENI. The CDR3 covers 17 residues. Trimming took off 3 bases at V and 3 bases at J, with 18 bases between the two ends. The CDR3 is CASSPFAGPQFNQPQHF. In DNA form, the CDR3 reads TGTGCCAGCTCACCTTTCGCGGGACCCCAATTCAATCAGCCCCAGCATTTT.

The chain joins TRBV25-1 to TRBJ1-4, with TRBD1 matching 8 bases. CDR1 MGHDK and CDR2 SYGVNS come from the germline V gene. J lost 7 bases, V lost 8 bases, and 6 bases had no gene match. This CDR3 spans 13 amino acids. The CDR3, as DNA: TGTGCCAGCTCCGACAGGGGAACTGAAAAACTGTTTTTT. This codes for CASSDRGTEKLFF.

Only a few counts were recorded for this clone. J is TRBJ2-1 and V is TRBV6-4; 11 nucleotides line up with TRBD2. The germline V gene has CDR1 MRHNA and CDR2 SNTAGT. The CDR3 is made up of 15 amino acids. V shed 4 bases, J shed 7 bases, and the junction held 6 bases outside the gene matches. The CDR3 here is CASSVGTSGGNEQFF. CDR3 nucleotide sequence: TGTGCCAGCAGTGTTGGGACTAGCGGAGGGAATGAGCAGTTCTTC.

The rearrangement uses TRBV19 and TRBJ1-4; perhaps TRBD1 as D (5 bases). V lost 5 bases and J 10 bases, leaving 20 bases between the germline ends. The CDR3 runs 15 residues. CDR1 is LNHDA and CDR2 is SQIVND in the germline V gene (reference sequence). The CDR3, as DNA: TGTGCCAGTAGTCCGCAGACGGGGGAGGTGGCAAAACTGTTTTTT. This sequence encodes CASSPQTGEVAKLFF.

This clone was detected only a few times. This chain links TRBV30 with TRBJ1-1; 7 bases align to TRBD1. Germline V gene lookup returns CDR1 GTSNPN and CDR2 SVGIG (reference sequence). The junction had 4 bases not matched to a gene; V was cut back by 0 bases and J by 3 bases. The CDR3 extends over 14 amino acids. CDR3 nucleotides: TGTGCCTGGAGTGTTTCACAGGGGTACACTGAAGCTTTCTTT. Amino acids: CAWSVSQGYTEAFF.

CDR3 protein: CASRKTATDSYEQYF. The DNA for the CDR3 is TGTGCCAGCAGGAAGACAGCCACAGACTCCTACGAGCAGTACTTC. This sequence joins TRBV7-2 and TRBJ2-7; possible D gene TRBD1, 5 bases. The CDR3 sequence is 15 residues long. In germline, CDR1 is SGHTA, CDR2 FQGNSA. V lost 6 bases and J 0 bases, leaving 15 bases between the germline ends. The entire variable domain, with the rest obtained from reference TRBV7-2 and TRBJ2-7, is as follows: GAGVSQSPSNKVTEKGKDVELRCDPISGHTALYWYRQSLGQGLEFLIYFQGNSAPDKSGLPSDRFSAERTGGSVSTLTIQRTQQEDSAVYLCASRKTATDSYEQYFGPGTRLTVT.

The rearrangement joins TRBV7-9 to TRBJ2-7, with D maybe TRBD2 (6 bases). Germline V gene lookup returns CDR1 SEHNR and CDR2 FQNEAQ (reference sequence). Trimming removed 5 bases at V and 4 bases at J, with 15 bases between. The CDR3 totals 14 residues. As DNA, the CDR3 is TGTGCCAGCAGCCGAGACGGGACTTTTTACGAGCAGTACTTC. Protein sequence: CASSRDGTFYEQYF.